Each of the 28 T cell receptor beta chains below was sequenced from the same sample in a study of patients and donors after allogeneic stem cell transplantation. One entry per CDR3 protein results from TCRdb running MiXCR on the RT-PCR reads. The table shows 920,000 or so distinct CDR3 sequences, with more than 15% occurring only once. Sequenced: blood, either unsorted or a sorted T cell fraction (not recorded which). The origin of the receptors is a human donor who was either an allogeneic HSCT recipient or a stem cell or donor lymphocyte infusion donor (not recorded which). It is not recorded whose cells these are; they may come from a transplant donor.

The rearrangement uses TRBV12-3 or TRBV12-4 and TRBJ2-2, with TRBD2 matching 15 bases. Losses at the gene ends were 8 bases for V and 3 bases for J; bases not matched to a gene: 19. The CDR3 is made up of 21 amino acids. CDR3 sequence: CASVHIRTSGRAVRYTGELFF. DNA of the CDR3: TGTGCCAGCGTCCATATCAGGACTAGCGGGAGGGCCGTTAGGTACACCGGGGAGCTGTTTTTT.

The chain recombines TRBV9 with TRBJ1-3, with unresolved D. Germline assignment: CDR1 SGDLS and CDR2 YYNGEE. Deletions cut 0 bases from V and 0 bases from J, with 7 bases between. The CDR3 length is 15 residues. The CDR3 here is CASSVVGDSGNTIYF. Here the CDR3 DNA reads TGTGCCAGCAGCGTAGTCGGAGACTCTGGAAACACCATATATTTT.

The chain couples TRBV30 to TRBJ1-3, with D unclear. Trimming shortened V by 0 bases and J by 0 bases, and 9 bases separated the two germline ends. This CDR3 is built from 15 residues. Per germline, CDR1 GTSNPN and CDR2 SVGIG (reference sequence). This chain's CDR3 is CAWSVSQNSGNTIYF. In DNA form, the CDR3 reads TGTGCCTGGAGTGTATCCCAGAACTCTGGAAACACCATATATTTT. The whole variable domain, remainder taken from reference TRBV30 and TRBJ1-3, is SQTIHQWPATLVQPVGSPLSLECTVEGTSNPNLYWYRQAAGRGLQLLFYSVGIGQISSEVPQNLSASRPQDRQFILSSKKLLLSDSGFYLCAWSVSQNSGNTIYFGEGSWLTVV.

This clonotype was seen only a few times. The V call is TRBV14, the J call TRBJ1-4; D ambiguous. V was clipped by 0 bases and J by 8 bases, with 22 bases between them. CDR1 SGHDN and CDR2 FVKESK come from the germline V gene. CDR3 length: 18 residues. CDR3 amino acids: CASSQDSRIDWTFEKLFF. The CDR3 DNA reads as TGTGCCAGCAGCCAAGATTCTCGTATAGATTGGACCTTCGAAAAACTGTTTTTT. The full variable domain, with the rest looked up from reference TRBV14 and TRBJ1-4, is EAGVTQFPSHSVIEKGQTVTLRCDPISGHDNLYWYRRVMGKEIKFLLHFVKESKQDESGMPNNRFLAERTGGTYSTLKVQPAELEDSGVYFCASSQDSRIDWTFEKLFFGSGTQLSVL.

This chain connects TRBV28 to TRBJ2-7, with a tentative D call TRBD1 (5 bases). Germline V gene data show CDR1 as MDHEN and CDR2 as SYDVKM. Between the trimmed V and J ends, which lost 11 bases and 0 bases, there was a span of 14 bases. This CDR3 has 13 amino acids. The DNA for the CDR3 is TGTGCCGGCTCCAGACAGAGCTCCTACGAGCAGTACTTC. Residues: CAGSRQSSYEQYF.

The V call is TRBV5-1, the J call TRBJ2-2; either TRBD1 or TRBD2 may supply D (5 bases each). This CDR3 comprises 14 residues. Trimming pared 4 bases from V and 9 bases from J, leaving 16 bases between. Germline CDR1 SGHRS, CDR2 YFSETQ. CDR3 amino acids: CASSGRDPARELFF. CDR3 DNA sequence: TGCGCCAGCAGCGGTCGGGACCCCGCAAGGGAGCTGTTTTTT.

J is TRBJ2-2 and V is TRBV20-1; D ambiguous. The length of the CDR3 is 16 residues. CDR1 and CDR2 (germline): DFQATT, SNEGSKA (reference sequence). V lost 0 bases and J 0 bases, leaving 11 bases between the germline ends. CDR3 nucleotides: TGCAGTGCTAGAGATAAGGAGACACCGAACACCGGGGAGCTGTTTTTT. Amino acid sequence: CSARDKETPNTGELFF.

This chain connects TRBV7-2 to TRBJ1-1, with D perhaps TRBD1 (5 bases). V was shortened by 0 bases and J by 0 bases, with 11 bases between the two germline ends. Per germline, CDR1 SGHTA and CDR2 FQGNSA. The CDR3 consists of 16 residues. CDR3 DNA sequence: TGTGCCAGCAGCTTAGCTCGACAGCTAGTGAACACTGAAGCTTTCTTT. Translation: CASSLARQLVNTEAFF.

The chain couples TRBV5-4 to TRBJ2-5; possibly TRBD1 for D (6 bases). CDR3 length equals 14 residues. Germline V CDR1 and CDR2: SGHNT, YYREEE (reference sequence). V was shortened by 4 bases and J by 4 bases, with 14 bases between the two germline ends. The CDR3 spells CASSPGVGAETQYF. The CDR3 nucleotides are TGTGCCAGCAGCCCAGGGGTAGGAGCAGAGACCCAGTACTTC.

In its sample, this clonotype was seen many times. This rearrangement joins TRBV29-1 to TRBJ2-3; 10 nucleotides match TRBD1. The germline gives CDR1 SQVTM, CDR2 ANQGSEA. V dropped 5 bases and J dropped 3; count of bases not matched to a gene: 5. The CDR3 totals 14 residues. Here the CDR3 reads CSVFPGQGTDTQYF. CDR3 sequence (DNA): TGCAGCGTTTTTCCGGGACAGGGGACAGATACGCAGTATTTT.

This clonotype has only one observation. The V and J genes are TRBV25-1 and TRBJ2-2; D perhaps matches TRBD2 (7 bases). V was cut by 4 bases and J by 4 bases, with 10 bases left in between. Germline V gene sequence: CDR1 MGHDK, CDR2 SYGVNS. The CDR3 contains 14 residues. This CDR3 is CASSAGGATGELFF. The CDR3 coding sequence is TGTGCCAGCAGTGCGGGGGGCGCCACCGGGGAGCTGTTTTTT.

V is TRBV6-1 and J is TRBJ1-6; tentative D call: TRBD1 (5 bases). V gave up 6 bases and J gave up 2 bases, with 14 bases separating them. The germline CDR1 and CDR2 sequences are MNHNS and SASEGT. CDR3 length: 16 residues. The CDR3 DNA sequence: TGTGCCAGCAGCCCCGGGGGGGGGACCTATAATTCACCCCTCCACTTT. This encodes CASSPGGGTYNSPLHF.

This clonotype was recorded a few times. The genes are TRBV27 and TRBJ2-1, with D possibly being TRBD1 or TRBD2 (5 bases each). Germline CDR1 reads MNHEY; CDR2 reads SMNVEV (reference sequence). This CDR3 is built from 18 residues. Trimming shortened V by 8 bases and J by 0 bases, and 23 bases separated the two germline ends. The CDR3 reads CASRKDGAFYSSYNEQFF. CDR3 DNA: TGTGCCAGCCGTAAGGACGGGGCGTTTTATAGCTCCTACAATGAGCAGTTCTTC.

This chain links TRBV12-5 with TRBJ2-7; the match to TRBD1 covers 10 bases. Germline values: CDR1 LGHNT, CDR2 FRNRAP. J gave up 2 bases and V 1 base, and 8 bases lay outside the gene matches. The CDR3 length is 17 residues. The CDR3 DNA is TGTGCTAGTGGTTTGGCATCATCCGGGACAGGGGCCTACGAGCAGTACTTC. Translation gives CASGLASSGTGAYEQYF.

In its sample, this clonotype was seen a few times. The chain couples TRBV20-1 to TRBJ1-5; D is possibly TRBD1 (5 bases). Trimming took 5 bases from V and 3 from J, leaving 11 bases between them. CDR3 length: 13 amino acids. Germline CDR1 DFQATT, CDR2 SNEGSKA (reference sequence). The CDR3 DNA follows: TGCAGTGCTCCCCAGGGATTCAATCAGCCCCAGCATTTT. Protein product: CSAPQGFNQPQHF.

Here the CDR3 reads CASSQRGGLRRGSYEQYF. CDR3 coding DNA: TGTGCCAGCAGCCAAAGAGGGGGATTGCGGAGGGGTAGCTACGAGCAGTACTTC. This chain uses TRBV11-1 with TRBJ2-7; either TRBD1 or TRBD2 may supply D (6 bases each). The V gene lost 5 bases and the J gene lost 3 bases, with 26 bases spanning the gap. The length of the CDR3 is 18 residues. Germline V CDR1 and CDR2: SGHAT, FQDESV (reference sequence).

This clonotype was counted between two and nine times. The V and J genes are TRBV4-1 and TRBJ2-1; D is uncertain. The V and J ends lost 0 bases and 6 bases respectively, with 12 bases between them. The CDR3 length is 15 residues. Germline values: CDR1 MGHRA, CDR2 YSYEKL. The chain's CDR3 is CASSQEATSGNEQFF. CDR3 DNA: TGCGCCAGCAGCCAAGAAGCCACGTCGGGCAATGAGCAGTTCTTC.

There are a few counts of this clonotype. The V call is TRBV5-6, the J call TRBJ2-1; 13 positions match TRBD2. From germline, CDR1 is SGHDT and CDR2 YYEEEE. J gave up 6 bases and V 0 bases, and 9 bases lay outside the gene matches. The CDR3 runs to 18 residues. CDR3: CASSLVLAGGPVSNEQFF. In DNA form, the CDR3 reads TGTGCCAGCAGCTTGGTACTAGCGGGAGGGCCGGTATCCAATGAGCAGTTCTTC.

This clonotype was found a few times. This rearrangement joins TRBV12-3 or TRBV12-4 to TRBJ2-2; D remains unclear. This CDR3 has 12 amino acids. The V end was cut by 6 bases, the J end by 6 bases, with 8 bases between. The CDR3 DNA reads TGTGCCAGCAGCCAAAACCCCGGGGAGCTGTTTTTT. It encodes CASSQNPGELFF.

This clonotype was picked up a small number of times. The rearrangement uses TRBV12-3 or TRBV12-4 and TRBJ2-1; the match to TRBD2 covers 9 bases. The CDR3 contains 12 residues. Trimming removed 6 bases from V and 15 bases from J; junction bases left unmatched: 9. The CDR3 DNA sequence: TGTGCCAGCAGCCAAACCGGGACTAGCCTGTTCTTC. Protein product: CASSQTGTSLFF.

This clonotype has just a few counts. The chain carries TRBV5-1 and TRBJ1-1; D perhaps matches TRBD1 (6 bases). The germline CDR1 and CDR2 sequences are SGHRS and YFSETQ. The CDR3 runs to 16 residues. V was cut by 3 bases and J by 0 bases, with 15 bases left in between. In DNA form, the CDR3 reads TGCGCCAGCAGCTCCCGACCTGGGACATTGAACACTGAAGCTTTCTTT. Its protein is CASSSRPGTLNTEAFF. Based on the CDR3 plus reference TRBV5-1 and TRBJ1-1, the full variable domain is KAGVTQTPRYLIKTRGQQVTLSCSPISGHRSVSWYQQTPGQGLQFLFEYFSETQRNKGNFPGRFSGRQFSNSRSEMNVSTLELGDSALYLCASSSRPGTLNTEAFFGQGTRLTVV.

This clonotype was counted a few times. The chain combines TRBV4-3 with TRBJ2-7; possibly TRBD1 for D (5 bases). There are 16 residues in the CDR3. Trimming took off 6 bases at V and 0 bases at J, with 18 bases between the two ends. Germline CDR1 LGHNA, CDR2 YSLEER. In nucleotides, the CDR3 is TGCGCCAGCAGTCCTCTCCCAGGGAACGTCTCCTACGAGCAGTACTTC. The encoded protein is CASSPLPGNVSYEQYF.

At least ten counts were recorded for this clonotype. This chain uses TRBV12-3 or TRBV12-4 with TRBJ2-2, with D unresolved. The length of the CDR3 is 12 residues. V was pared by 6 bases and J by 7 bases, with 9 bases between. CDR3: CASRVGDGELFF. The CDR3 region has the DNA TGTGCCAGCAGAGTAGGTGACGGGGAGCTGTTTTTT.

The DNA of the CDR3 is TGTGCCACCAGCAGAGATCAAGGGGTCCCGGTACAAGAGACCCAGTACTTC. Residues: CATSRDQGVPVQETQYF. V and J are TRBV15 and TRBJ2-5; D may be TRBD1 (5 bases). The CDR3 contains 17 residues. The germline V gene encodes CDR1 LNHNV and CDR2 YYDKDF (reference sequence). V lost 0 bases to trimming and J lost 2 bases, with 16 bases between them.

V and J are TRBV6-5 and TRBJ1-2; D is perhaps TRBD1 (5 bases). With 4 bases removed from V and 4 bases from J, the gap between germline ends came to 13 bases. The CDR3 totals 14 residues. Looked up from germline, CDR1 is MNHEY and CDR2 is SVGAGI. CDR3 sequence (DNA): TGTGCCAGCAGTTCGAAGGGGAGCGGCTATGGCTACACCTTC. Translated, it gives CASSSKGSGYGYTF.

The chain links TRBV5-8 to TRBJ1-5; D is unresolved. This CDR3 contains 14 residues. Trimming pared 2 bases from V and 3 bases from J, leaving 9 bases between. Germline V gene sequence: CDR1 SGHTS, CDR2 YDEGEE. The CDR3 spells CASSFGRHNQPQHF. Here the CDR3 DNA reads TGTGCCAGCAGCTTCGGACGGCACAATCAGCCCCAGCATTTT.

The V and J genes are TRBV20-1 and TRBJ1-5; possible D gene TRBD1, 6 bases. The CDR3 contains 16 residues. Germline CDR1 is DFQATT and CDR2 is SNEGSKA (reference sequence). V gave up 3 bases and J gave up 2 bases, with 17 bases separating them. The CDR3 reads CSASTEGGRRNQPQHF. DNA for the CDR3: TGCAGTGCTAGCACCGAGGGGGGCAGGCGCAATCAGCCCCAGCATTTT.

The chain recombines TRBV12-3 or TRBV12-4 with TRBJ2-1; 7 bases map to TRBD1. There are 16 residues in the CDR3. V lost 4 bases, J lost 2 bases, and 8 bases stayed unmatched. The CDR3 sequence is CASSSLRDRTYNEQFF. CDR3 nucleotides: TGTGCCAGCAGTTCCCTTAGGGACAGAACCTACAATGAGCAGTTCTTC.